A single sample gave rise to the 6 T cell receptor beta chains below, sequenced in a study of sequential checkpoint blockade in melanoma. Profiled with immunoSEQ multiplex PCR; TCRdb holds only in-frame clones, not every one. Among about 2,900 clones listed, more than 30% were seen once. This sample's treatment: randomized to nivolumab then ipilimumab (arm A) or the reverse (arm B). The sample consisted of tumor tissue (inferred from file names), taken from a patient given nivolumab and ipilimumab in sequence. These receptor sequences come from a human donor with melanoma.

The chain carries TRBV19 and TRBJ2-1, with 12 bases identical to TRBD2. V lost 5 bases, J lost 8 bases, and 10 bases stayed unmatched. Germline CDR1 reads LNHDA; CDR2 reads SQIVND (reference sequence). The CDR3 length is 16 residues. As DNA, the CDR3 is TGTGCCAGTAGTCCTGGACTAGCGGGAATTGGCGATGAGCAGTTCTTC. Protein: CASSPGLAGIGDEQFF.

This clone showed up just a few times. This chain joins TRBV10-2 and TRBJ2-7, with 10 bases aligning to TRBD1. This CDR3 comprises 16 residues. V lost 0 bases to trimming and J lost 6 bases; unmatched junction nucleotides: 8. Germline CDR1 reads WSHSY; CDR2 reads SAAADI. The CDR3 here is CASSESRDRGRGEQYV. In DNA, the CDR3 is TGCGCCAGCAGTGAGTCGCGGGACAGGGGCCGGGGCGAGCAGTACGTC.

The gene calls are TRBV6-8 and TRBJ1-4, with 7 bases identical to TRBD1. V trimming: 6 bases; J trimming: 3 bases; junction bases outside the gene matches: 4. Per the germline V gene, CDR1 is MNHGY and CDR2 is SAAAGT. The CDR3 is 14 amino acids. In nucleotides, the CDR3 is TGTGCCAGCAGCATCGGGACAGCTAATGAAAAACTGTTTTTT. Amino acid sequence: CASSIGTANEKLFF.

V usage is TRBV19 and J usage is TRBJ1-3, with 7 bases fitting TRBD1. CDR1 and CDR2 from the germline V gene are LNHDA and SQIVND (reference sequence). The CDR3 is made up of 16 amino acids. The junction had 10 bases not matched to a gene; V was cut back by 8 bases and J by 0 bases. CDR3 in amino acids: CASETTGRYSGNTIYF. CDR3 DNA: TGTGCCAGTGAGACGACAGGGAGATACTCTGGAAACACCATATATTTT.

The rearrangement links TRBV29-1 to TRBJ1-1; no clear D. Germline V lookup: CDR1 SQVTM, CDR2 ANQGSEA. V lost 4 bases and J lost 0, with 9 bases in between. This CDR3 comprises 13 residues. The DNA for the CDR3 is TGCAGCGTTGGACGGGCAATGAACACTGAAGCTTTCTTT. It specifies CSVGRAMNTEAFF.

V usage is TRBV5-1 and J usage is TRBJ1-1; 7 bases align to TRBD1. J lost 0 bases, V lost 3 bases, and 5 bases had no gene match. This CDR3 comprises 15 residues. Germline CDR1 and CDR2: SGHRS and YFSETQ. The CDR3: CASSYRTGMNTEAFF. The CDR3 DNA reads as TGCGCCAGCAGCTACCGGACAGGAATGAACACTGAAGCTTTCTTT.